One sample yielded the 16 T cell receptor beta chains listed below, sequenced in a study of blood T cells in healthy people across ages. Then a second PCR, running roughly 6 to 11 cycles, was carried out with a sample-barcoded 5' primer and a J-beta primer mix. MiXCR was run by TCRdb on the 5' RACE reads, yielding one entry per CDR3 protein. This table holds around 1.7 million distinct CDR3 sequences, 25% to 30% found once. Sequencing was done on a sample of blood. The receptors derive from a young woman in good health.

This clonotype was found many times. The J gene is TRBJ1-2, the V gene TRBV20-1; 7 nucleotides align to TRBD1. The CDR3 consists of 14 residues. Trimming removed 0 bases from V and 9 bases from J; junction bases left unmatched: 10. CDR1 and CDR2 from the germline V gene are DFQATT and SNEGSKA (reference sequence). The CDR3 sequence: CSARDQGTDIRYTF. The CDR3 DNA reads as TGCAGTGCTAGAGATCAGGGGACAGATATTCGCTACACCTTC.

This rearrangement joins TRBV9 to TRBJ2-2; D is unresolved. The V gene's germline CDR1 is SGDLS and CDR2 YYNGEE. V was cut by 3 bases and J by 13 bases, with 13 bases left in between. There are 12 residues in the CDR3. CDR3 DNA sequence: TGTGCCAGCAGCGACGACGTTCTCGGGCTGTTTTTT. Its protein is CASSDDVLGLFF.

V gene TRBV14 combines with J gene TRBJ2-5, with D possibly matching TRBD1 (6 bases). Germline V gene lookup returns CDR1 SGHDN and CDR2 FVKESK. Deletions cut 7 bases from V and 11 bases from J, with 14 bases between. This CDR3 has 11 residues. The CDR3 region has the DNA TGTGCCAGCAACCGTGGAAGGGGGCAGTACTTC. It translates to CASNRGRGQYF.

This clonotype was picked up a small number of times. The chain couples TRBV20-1 to TRBJ2-3; D gene unclear. V lost 5 bases and J lost 0, with 15 bases in between. The length of the CDR3 is 15 residues. Germline CDR1 is DFQATT and CDR2 is SNEGSKA (reference sequence). This CDR3 reads CSAQQLGTSTDTQYF. DNA of the CDR3: TGCAGTGCTCAACAGCTCGGAACTAGCACAGATACGCAGTATTTT.

This clonotype appeared many times. J is TRBJ2-3 and V is TRBV7-6; D might be TRBD2 (6 bases). Germline CDR1 and CDR2: SGHVS and FNYEAQ. CDR3 size: 15 residues. V dropped 5 bases and J dropped 1 base, with 13 bases sitting between them. As DNA, the CDR3 is TGTGCCAGCAGCCGGGACTTAGGTGGCACAGATACGCAGTATTTT. It translates to CASSRDLGGTDTQYF. Full variable domain (remainder filled in from reference TRBV7-6 and TRBJ2-3): GAGVSQSPRYKVTKRGQDVALRCDPISGHVSLYWYRQALGQGPEFLTYFNYEAQQDKSGLPNDRFSAERPEGSISTLTIQRTEQRDSAMYRCASSRDLGGTDTQYFGPGTRLTVL.

V is TRBV7-9 and J is TRBJ2-1, with 8 bases fitting TRBD2. The CDR3 contains 17 residues. With V trimmed by 2 bases and J by 7 bases, 13 bases remained unmatched. CDR1 is SEHNR and CDR2 is FQNEAQ in the germline V gene (reference sequence). The CDR3 bases are TGTGCCAGCAGCTTACCCCTAGGTGGGACTAGTCTAAATGAGCAGTTCTTC. This gives the protein CASSLPLGGTSLNEQFF. Based on the CDR3 plus reference TRBV7-9 and TRBJ2-1, the full variable domain is DTGVSQNPRHKITKRGQNVTFRCDPISEHNRLYWYRQTLGQGPEFLTYFQNEAQLEKSRLLSDRFSAERPKGSFSTLEIQRTEQGDSAMYLCASSLPLGGTSLNEQFFGPGTRLTVL.

This sequence joins TRBV6-5 and TRBJ2-1; D ambiguous. The J call may be wrong; the DNA end is better matched by TRBJ2-7. Germline lookup yields CDR1 MNHEY and CDR2 SVGAGI. This CDR3 has 13 amino acids. This chain's CDR3 is CASRSSSYNEQYF. CDR3 in DNA: TGTGCCAGCAGGAGTAGCTCCTACAATGAGCAGTACTTC.

The chain couples TRBV2 to TRBJ1-5; the D is unclear. The V and J ends lost 7 bases and 3 bases respectively, with 13 bases between them. Germline V gives CDR1 SNHLY, CDR2 FYNNEI. This CDR3 is built from 14 residues. The CDR3 nucleotides are TGTGCCAGCAATTACAGTCCCGACAATCAGCCCCAGCATTTT. Protein sequence: CASNYSPDNQPQHF. Drawing the rest from reference TRBV2 and TRBJ1-5, the complete variable domain is EPEVTQTPSHQVTQMGQEVILRCVPISNHLYFYWYRQILGQKVEFLVSFYNNEISEKSEIFDDQFSVERPDGSNFTLKIRSTKLEDSAMYFCASNYSPDNQPQHFGDGTRLSIL.

This chain links TRBV5-5 with TRBJ1-1; no firm D call. V gave up 1 base and J gave up 2 bases, with 15 bases separating them. The CDR3 runs 16 residues. Germline V CDR1 and CDR2: SGHKS, YYEKEE (reference sequence). CDR3 in amino acids: CASSLFGRATNTEAFF. The CDR3 DNA follows: TGTGCCAGCAGCTTGTTCGGTAGAGCCACCAACACTGAAGCTTTCTTT.

This clonotype was counted a few times. This chain links TRBV4-3 with TRBJ2-1; possible D gene TRBD2, 5 bases. The length of the CDR3 is 14 residues. V was cut by 0 bases and J by 10 bases, with 13 bases left in between. From germline, CDR1 is LGHNA and CDR2 YSLEER. CDR3 protein: CASSQDRAAGEQFF. CDR3 in DNA: TGCGCCAGCAGCCAAGATCGGGCCGCGGGCGAGCAGTTCTTC.

The chain carries TRBV3-1 and TRBJ2-2; 9 positions match TRBD1. The germline V gene has CDR1 LGHDT and CDR2 YNNKEL (reference sequence). Germline trimming cut 0 bases from V and 3 bases from J; bases unmatched to any gene: 8. This CDR3 has 18 residues. This CDR3 reads CASSQDKRGQGDTGELFF. The CDR3 bases are TGTGCCAGCAGCCAAGATAAAAGGGGACAGGGTGACACCGGGGAGCTGTTTTTT.

The chain joins TRBV20-1 to TRBJ2-3, with D perhaps assigned TRBD1 or TRBD2 (5 bases each). V was shortened by 1 base and J by 4 bases, with 15 bases between the two germline ends. Germline-derived CDR1 and CDR2 are DFQATT and SNEGSKA (reference sequence). The CDR3 is made up of 15 amino acids. CDR3 residues: CSARVEPPGPDTQYF. In DNA form, the CDR3 reads TGCAGTGCTAGAGTAGAACCTCCGGGGCCAGATACGCAGTATTTT.

The J gene is TRBJ1-1, the V gene TRBV7-3; D gene ambiguous. Germline loops: CDR1 SGHTA, CDR2 FQGTGA. The V end lost 2 bases, the J end lost 5 bases, and 9 bases lay between the germline ends. The CDR3 totals 13 residues. Here the CDR3 DNA reads TGTGCCAGCAGCTTATTCCAGGAGACTGAAGCTTTCTTT. Its translation: CASSLFQETEAFF.

A remark on this clonotype: A much larger clone is a single base away; this may be a read error. This rearrangement joins TRBV7-2 to TRBJ2-7; unclear D gene. Germline V gene sequence: CDR1 SGHTA, CDR2 FQGNSA. Trimming took 8 bases from V and 3 from J, leaving 11 bases between them. The CDR3 covers 12 residues. The CDR3 loop is CASGSRNYEQYF. For the CDR3, the DNA is TGTGCCAGCGGCTCTCGAAACTACGAGCAGTACTTC.

The chain employs TRBV27 and TRBJ2-4, with D perhaps TRBD2 (5 bases). Germline CDR1 MNHEY, CDR2 SMNVEV (reference sequence). This CDR3 contains 15 residues. The V gene lost 2 bases and the J gene lost 6 bases, with 14 bases spanning the gap. CDR3 region: CASSLSTTAGNIQYF. Here the CDR3 DNA reads TGTGCCAGCAGTTTAAGTACCACCGCGGGAAACATTCAGTACTTC.

The rearrangement joins TRBV29-1 to TRBJ2-1; tentative D call: TRBD2 (6 bases). This CDR3 has 14 amino acids. Per germline, CDR1 SQVTM and CDR2 ANQGSEA. Trimming cost V 7 bases and J 4 bases, with 17 bases left between them. This chain's CDR3 is CSAGRQGVYNEQFF. As DNA, the CDR3 is TGCAGCGCGGGGAGGCAGGGTGTTTACAATGAGCAGTTCTTC.